This section outlines one TCR beta chain sequence together with its context. Its antigen is unidentified. CDR3 size: 15 residues. The ends were cut back, 0 bases at V and 2 bases at J, with 9 bases in the middle. Germline CDR1 SGDLS, CDR2 YYNGEE. Produced via immunoSEQ multiplex PCR; TCRdb's table is partial and in-frame only. The repertoire consists of fewer than 200,000 clones, with 80% to 90% occurring once and the leading ten covering more than 1.3%. This sample is drawn from a study of cytomegalovirus exposure and HLA in healthy donors. Study-level information: The roughly 110 validation repertoires matched the 666 first-cohort repertoires in platform, a later analysis reported. Study conclusions and caveats: The study put about 180 TCR beta chains on its list as cytomegalovirus-associated. A later analysis found first-cohort TCR clusters tended to co-occur in the roughly 120 validation repertoires.

The source material was PBMCs. The receptor was isolated from a woman aged 25 to 39 in good health and CMV-seronegative. The V call is TRBV9, the J call TRBJ2-1; no clear D. CDR3 DNA: TGTGCCAGCAGCGTAGGGCTCCCACCCTACAATGAGCAGTTCTTC. Protein sequence: CASSVGLPPYNEQFF.